This TCR beta chain derives from a study of hypomethylating agent response in myelodysplastic syndrome. Across the study: A diploid cytogenetic profile was most common; mean age around 75 +/- 6.5 years. Of these patients, roughly 6 responded (complete response or hematologic improvement) and five did not. Study conclusions and caveats: Only 10 or so patients were analyzed in this small cohort. Shared GLIPH2 clusters possibly recognizing novel MDS antigens remain unconfirmed.

The V end lost 1 base, the J end lost 1 base, and 16 bases lay between the germline ends. The CDR3 has 17 residues. Germline CDR1 reads SGHRS; CDR2 reads YFSETQ. Comment on this clone: The antigen remains unidentified.

Sequencing used immunoSEQ multiplex PCR; TCRdb keeps in-frame clones, though not all of them. The sample has over 3,500 clones; less than 85% are singletons. The chain couples TRBV5-1 to TRBJ2-3; D uncertain. The TCR comes from a human donor with myelodysplastic syndrome. The sequencing here drew on bone marrow, taken before or after starting hypomethylating agent treatment for myelodysplastic syndrome (not recorded which). For the CDR3, the DNA is TGCGCCAGCAGCTTGTTGACCGAAACCCAGGGCACAGATACGCAGTATTTT. Protein sequence: CASSLLTETQGTDTQYF.